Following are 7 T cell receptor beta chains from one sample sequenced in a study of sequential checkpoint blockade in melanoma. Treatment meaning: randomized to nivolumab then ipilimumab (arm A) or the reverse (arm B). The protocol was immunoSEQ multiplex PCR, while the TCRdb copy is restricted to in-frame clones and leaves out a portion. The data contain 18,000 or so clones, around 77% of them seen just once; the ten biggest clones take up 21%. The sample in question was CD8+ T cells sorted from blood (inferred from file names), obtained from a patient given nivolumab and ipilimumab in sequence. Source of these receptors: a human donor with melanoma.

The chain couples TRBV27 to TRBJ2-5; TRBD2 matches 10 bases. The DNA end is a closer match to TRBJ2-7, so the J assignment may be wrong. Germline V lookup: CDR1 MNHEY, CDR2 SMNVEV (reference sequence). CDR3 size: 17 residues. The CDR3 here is CASSLWASGSVGYEQYF. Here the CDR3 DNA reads TGTGCCAGCAGTTTATGGGCTAGCGGGAGTGTGGGGTACGAGCAGTACTTC.

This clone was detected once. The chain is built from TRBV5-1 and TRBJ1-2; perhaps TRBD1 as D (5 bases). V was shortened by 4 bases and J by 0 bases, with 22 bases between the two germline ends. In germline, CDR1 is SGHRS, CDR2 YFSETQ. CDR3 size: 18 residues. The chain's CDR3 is CASSPGIFRAASNYGYTF. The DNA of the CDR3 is TGCGCCAGCAGCCCCGGCATCTTCAGGGCGGCTTCTAACTATGGCTACACCTTC.

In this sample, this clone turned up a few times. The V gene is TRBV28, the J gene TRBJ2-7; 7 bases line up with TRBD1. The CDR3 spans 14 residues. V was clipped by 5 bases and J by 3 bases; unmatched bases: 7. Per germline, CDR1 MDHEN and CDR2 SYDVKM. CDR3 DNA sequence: TGTGCCAGCAGTCCCATGTCAGGGGGCTACGAGCAGTACTTC. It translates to CASSPMSGGYEQYF.

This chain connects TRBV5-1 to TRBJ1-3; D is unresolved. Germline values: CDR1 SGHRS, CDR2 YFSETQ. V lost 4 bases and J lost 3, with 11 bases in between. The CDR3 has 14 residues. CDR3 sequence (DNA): TGCGCCAGCAGCGACGCCAGAGGTGGAAACACCATATATTTT. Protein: CASSDARGGNTIYF.

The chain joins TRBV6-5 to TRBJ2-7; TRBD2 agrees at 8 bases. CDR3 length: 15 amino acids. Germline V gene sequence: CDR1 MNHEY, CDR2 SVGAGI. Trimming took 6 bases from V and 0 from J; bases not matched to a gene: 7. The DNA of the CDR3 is TGTGCCAGCAGCCCAACTAGCGGCCGCTCCTACGAGCAGTACTTC. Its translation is CASSPTSGRSYEQYF.

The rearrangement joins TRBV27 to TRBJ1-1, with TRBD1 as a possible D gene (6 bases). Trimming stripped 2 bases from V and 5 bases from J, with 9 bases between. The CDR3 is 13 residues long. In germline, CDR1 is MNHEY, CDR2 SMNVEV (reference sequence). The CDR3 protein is CASSLTGYTEAFF. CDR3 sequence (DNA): TGTGCCAGCAGTTTAACAGGGTATACTGAAGCTTTCTTT.

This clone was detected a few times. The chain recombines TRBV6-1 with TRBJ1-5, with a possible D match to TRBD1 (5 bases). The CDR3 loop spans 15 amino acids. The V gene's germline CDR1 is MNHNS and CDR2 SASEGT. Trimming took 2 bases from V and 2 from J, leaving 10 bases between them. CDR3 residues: CASSELPRGNQPQHF. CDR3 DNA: TGTGCCAGCAGTGAACTTCCCAGGGGCAATCAGCCCCAGCATTTT.